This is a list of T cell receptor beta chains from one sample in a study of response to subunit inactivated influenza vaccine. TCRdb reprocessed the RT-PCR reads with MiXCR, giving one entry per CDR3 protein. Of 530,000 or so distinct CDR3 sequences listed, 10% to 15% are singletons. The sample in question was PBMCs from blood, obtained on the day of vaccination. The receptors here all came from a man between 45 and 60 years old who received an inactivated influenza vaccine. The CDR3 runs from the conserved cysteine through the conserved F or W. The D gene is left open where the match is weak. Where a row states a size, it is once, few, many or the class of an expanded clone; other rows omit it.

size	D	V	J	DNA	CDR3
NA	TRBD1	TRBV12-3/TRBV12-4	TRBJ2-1	TGTGCCAGCAGCCCCGGGACAGGTTCAATCTCCTACAATGAGCAGTTCTTC	CASSPGTGSISYNEQFF
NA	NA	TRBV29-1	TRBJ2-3	TGCAGCGTTGGGGCGAGGAGCACAGATACGCAGTATTTT	CSVGARSTDTQYF
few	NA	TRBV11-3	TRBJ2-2	TGTGCCAGCAGCCCTAAAGCGGCAGGGGCCAGGACCGGGGAGCTGTTTTTT	CASSPKAAGARTGELFF
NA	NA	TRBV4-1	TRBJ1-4	TGCGCCAGCAGCCAAGATCCAGTACCTAATGAAAAACTGTTTTTT	CASSQDPVPNEKLFF
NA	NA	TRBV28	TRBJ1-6	TGTGCCAGCAGTACAGGGAATAATTCACCCCTCCACTTT	CASSTGNNSPLHF
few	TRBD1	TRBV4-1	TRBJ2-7	TGCGCCAGCAGCCAAGATGAAGACAGGGGGACCTACGAGCAGTACTTC	CASSQDEDRGTYEQYF
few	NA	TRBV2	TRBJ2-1	TGTGCCAGCAAGAGGGTTGAGGGCTTTAATGAGCAGTTCTTC	CASKRVEGFNEQFF
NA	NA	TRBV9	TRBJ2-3	TGTGCCAGCAGCGTGAGTCAGGGGAGGTTCACAGATACGCAGTATTTT	CASSVSQGRFTDTQYF
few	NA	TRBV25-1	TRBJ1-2	TGTGCCAGCAGTGAAGGTTTCGGACGAAGCTTTTTC	CASSEGFGRSFF
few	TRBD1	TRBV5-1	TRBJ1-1	TGCGCCAGCAGCCTTTGGGGACAGGGGGCCGGCACTGAAGCTTTCTTT	CASSLWGQGAGTEAFF
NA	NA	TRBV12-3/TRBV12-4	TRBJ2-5	TGTGCCAGCAGGGGGTATCTCGATACAAGATCACTAGAGACCCAGTACTTC	CASRGYLDTRSLETQYF
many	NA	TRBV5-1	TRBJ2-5	TGCGCCAGCAGCTTGTCTAGCTTGCGAGAGACCCAGTACTTC	CASSLSSLRETQYF
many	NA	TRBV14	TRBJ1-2	TGTGCCAGCAGCCAAGACGGGAGTGGGAACTATGGCTACACCTTC	CASSQDGSGNYGYTF
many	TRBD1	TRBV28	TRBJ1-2	TGTGCCAGCAGTGAGGGACAGGACTATGGCTACACCTTC	CASSEGQDYGYTF
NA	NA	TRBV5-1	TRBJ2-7	TGCGCCAGCAGCTTGGTCAGCGGGCCGGTTTACGAGCAGTACTTC	CASSLVSGPVYEQYF
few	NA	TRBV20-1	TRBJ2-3	TGCAGTGCTAGTAACGGCCACACAGATACGCAGTATTTT	CSASNGHTDTQYF
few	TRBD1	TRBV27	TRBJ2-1	TGTGCCAGCAGTATCGGGACAGGGGGGAACAATGAGCAGTTCTTC	CASSIGTGGNNEQFF
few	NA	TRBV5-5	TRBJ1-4	TGTGCCAGCAGCTTGGAAGCAGGGCCTGAGGAAAAACTGTTTTTT	CASSLEAGPEEKLFF
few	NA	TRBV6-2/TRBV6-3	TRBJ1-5	TGTGCCAGCCTCCCTGGGGCCCCAGGGGCGTCCAATCAGCCCCAGCATTTT	CASLPGAPGASNQPQHF
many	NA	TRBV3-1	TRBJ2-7	TGTGCCAGCAGCCACGGGGTAAAAGGCTACGAGCAGTACTTC	CASSHGVKGYEQYF
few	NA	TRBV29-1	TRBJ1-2	TGCAGCGTTGTTTCACAGGTTTCTAACTATGGCTACACCTTC	CSVVSQVSNYGYTF
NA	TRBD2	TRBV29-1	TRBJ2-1	TGCAGCGTTGAAGATCAAGCGGGGAGTTCTGAGCAGTTCTTC	CSVEDQAGSSEQFF
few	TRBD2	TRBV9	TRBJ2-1	TGTGCCAGCACCCGTGGGACTAGCGCCTACAATGAGCAGTTCTTC	CASTRGTSAYNEQFF
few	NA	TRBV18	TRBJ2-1	TGTGCCAGCTCACCATACGTTTATGTTGTGGATACCTACAATGAGCAGTTCTTC	CASSPYVYVVDTYNEQFF
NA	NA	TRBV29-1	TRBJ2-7	TGCAGCGTTGAGGTATTTCAGGGTAGCGAGCAGTACTTC	CSVEVFQGSEQYF
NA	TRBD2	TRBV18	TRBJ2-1	TGTGCCAGCTCACCACCGACAGCGGGAACCTACAATGAGCAGTTCTTC	CASSPPTAGTYNEQFF
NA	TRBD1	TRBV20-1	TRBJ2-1	TGCAGTGCTACAATGATAAAGGGACAGGGGTCCTACAATGAGCAGTTCTTC	CSATMIKGQGSYNEQFF
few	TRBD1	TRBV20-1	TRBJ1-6	TGCAGTGCTAGACCGGGACAGTTTAATTCACCCCTCCACTTT	CSARPGQFNSPLHF
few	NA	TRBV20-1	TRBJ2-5	TGCAGTGCTAGAGTATTGGGGGGCGTAACGGAGACCCAGTACTTC	CSARVLGGVTETQYF
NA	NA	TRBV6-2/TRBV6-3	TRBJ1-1	TGTGCCAGCAGTTACCGCGGGACGGCGGGAGGCACTGAAGCTTTCTTT	CASSYRGTAGGTEAFF
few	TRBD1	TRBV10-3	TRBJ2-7	TGTGCCATCAGCGGGACAGGTACCTACGAGCAGTACTTC	CAISGTGTYEQYF
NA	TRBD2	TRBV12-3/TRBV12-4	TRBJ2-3	TGTGCCAGCAGAGCAGGACTAGCGGTTGGGGCGGATACGCAGTATTTT	CASRAGLAVGADTQYF
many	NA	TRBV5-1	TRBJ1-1	TGCGCCAGCAGCCTGAACGGAGAAATGAACACTGAAGCTTTCTTT	CASSLNGEMNTEAFF
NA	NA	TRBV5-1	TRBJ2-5	TGCGCCAGCAGTCCACAGGGTCGGGCCGCAGAGACCCAGTACTTC	CASSPQGRAAETQYF
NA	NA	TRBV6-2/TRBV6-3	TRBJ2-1	TGTGCCAGCAGTAACAGCAATGAGCAGTTCTTC	CASSNSNEQFF
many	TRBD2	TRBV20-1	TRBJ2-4	TGCAGTGCTTCAAAAGCGGGGTCCCTAGCCAAAAACATTCAGTACTTC	CSASKAGSLAKNIQYF
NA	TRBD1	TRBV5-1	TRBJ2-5	TGCGCCAGCAGCACCGGGACAGGGAAAGAGACCCAGTACTTC	CASSTGTGKETQYF
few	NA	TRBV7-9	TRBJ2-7	TGTGCCAGCAGCTTACCCTTCCCACAGGACTCCTACGAGCAGTACTTC	CASSLPFPQDSYEQYF
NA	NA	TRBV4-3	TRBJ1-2	TGCGCCAGCAGCCAAGACCGGACAGCTGGCTACACCTTC	CASSQDRTAGYTF
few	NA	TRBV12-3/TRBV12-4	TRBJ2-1	TGTGCCAGCAGTTCTCCTGTTGCCTTTGGGGGGAGGAGCTCCTACAATGAGCAGTTCTTC	CASSSPVAFGGRSSYNEQFF
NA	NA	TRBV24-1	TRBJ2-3	TGTGCCACCAGTGCCCCGAGGGCCGGATTTACAGATACGCAGTATTTT	CATSAPRAGFTDTQYF
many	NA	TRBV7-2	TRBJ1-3	TGTGCCAGCAGCCCGAAACCCTCCTCTGGAAACACCATATATTTT	CASSPKPSSGNTIYF
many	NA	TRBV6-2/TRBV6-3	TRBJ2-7	TGTGCCAGCAGTAAGGCCGGGGTGACCTACGAGCAGTACTTC	CASSKAGVTYEQYF
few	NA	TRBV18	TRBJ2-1	TGTGCCAGCTCACACTCAAGGCGGGGCCATGAGCAGTTCTTC	CASSHSRRGHEQFF
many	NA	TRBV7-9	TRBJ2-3	TGTGCCAGCAGCTTGGTATTAGGCGGGACAGATACGCAGTATTTT	CASSLVLGGTDTQYF
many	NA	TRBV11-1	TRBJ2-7	TGTGCCAGCAGCTCGAGTGGGGGCGGGAGAACTTACGAGCAGTACTTC	CASSSSGGGRTYEQYF
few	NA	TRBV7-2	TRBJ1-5	TGTGCCAGCAGCCTAACAGTTCTGAGCAATCAGCCCCAGCATTTT	CASSLTVLSNQPQHF
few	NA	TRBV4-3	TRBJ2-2	TGCGCCAGCAGCCAAGATACGGGGGCGTGGACCGGGGAGCTGTTTTTT	CASSQDTGAWTGELFF
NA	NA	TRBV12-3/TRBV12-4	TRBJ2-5	TGTGCCAGCAGGCGATCGTCCGTGGGCATTGGCCAAGAGACCCAGTACTTC	CASRRSSVGIGQETQYF
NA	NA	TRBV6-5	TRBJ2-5	TGTGCCAGCAGTTACTGGGCAGGTGAAGAGACCCAGTACTTC	CASSYWAGEETQYF
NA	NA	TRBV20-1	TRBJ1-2	TGCAGTGCTAGAGAGGTCGACAGAGGGCTTAACTATGGCTACACCTTC	CSAREVDRGLNYGYTF
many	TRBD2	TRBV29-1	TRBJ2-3	TGCAGCGGCTCTTTGAGCGGGGGGGCGAATACGCAGTATTTT	CSGSLSGGANTQYF
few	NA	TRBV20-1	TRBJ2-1	TGCAGTGCCAGACCGGGACTTTTGTCGGAGCAGTTCTTC	CSARPGLLSEQFF
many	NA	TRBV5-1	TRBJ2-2	TGCGCCAGCAGCTTTAGTTTCGACACCGGGGAGCTGTTTTTT	CASSFSFDTGELFF
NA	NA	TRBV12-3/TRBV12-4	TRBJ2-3	TGTGCCAGTTCGAGGGGCGTCGATGGAGATACGCAGTATTTT	CASSRGVDGDTQYF